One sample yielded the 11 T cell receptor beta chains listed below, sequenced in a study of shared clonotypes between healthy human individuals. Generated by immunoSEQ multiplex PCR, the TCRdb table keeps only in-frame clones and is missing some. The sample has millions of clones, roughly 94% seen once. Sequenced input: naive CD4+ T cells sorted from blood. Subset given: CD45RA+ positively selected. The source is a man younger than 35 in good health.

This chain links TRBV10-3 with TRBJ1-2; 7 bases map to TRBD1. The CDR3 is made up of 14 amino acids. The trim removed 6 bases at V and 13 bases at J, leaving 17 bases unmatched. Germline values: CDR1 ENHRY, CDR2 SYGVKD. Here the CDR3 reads CAIREGQVVWDFTF. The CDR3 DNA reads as TGTGCCATCAGAGAAGGACAGGTGGTATGGGATTTCACCTTC.

CDR3 nucleotide sequence: TGTGCCAGCAGCTTAGGTGCGGGAGGGCCGAAAGAGACCCAGTACTTC. Residues: CASSLGAGGPKETQYF. The chain joins TRBV7-9 to TRBJ2-5; 9 nucleotides match TRBD2. This CDR3 is built from 16 residues. V lost 1 base to trimming and J lost 3 bases; unmatched junction nucleotides: 6. Germline lookup yields CDR1 SEHNR and CDR2 FQNEAQ (reference sequence).

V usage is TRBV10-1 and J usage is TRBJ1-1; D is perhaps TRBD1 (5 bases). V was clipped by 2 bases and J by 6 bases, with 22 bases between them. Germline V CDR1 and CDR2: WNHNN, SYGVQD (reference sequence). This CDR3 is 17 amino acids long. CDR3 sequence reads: CASSEISGVGGYAEAFF. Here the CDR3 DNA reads TGCGCCAGCAGTGAGATCTCGGGCGTTGGGGGGTACGCTGAAGCTTTCTTT.

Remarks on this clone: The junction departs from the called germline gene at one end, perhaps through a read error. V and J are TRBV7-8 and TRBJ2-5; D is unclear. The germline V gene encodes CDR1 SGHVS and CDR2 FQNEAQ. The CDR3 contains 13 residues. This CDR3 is CASRPDIQGTQYF. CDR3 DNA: TGTGCCAGCAGACCCGACATCCAAGGGACCCAGTACTTC.

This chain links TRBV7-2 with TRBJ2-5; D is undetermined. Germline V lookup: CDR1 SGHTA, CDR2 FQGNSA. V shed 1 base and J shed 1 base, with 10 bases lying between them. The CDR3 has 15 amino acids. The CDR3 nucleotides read TGTGCCAGCAGCTTAGGGGGATGGAGCCAAGAGACCCAGTACTTC. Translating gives CASSLGGWSQETQYF.

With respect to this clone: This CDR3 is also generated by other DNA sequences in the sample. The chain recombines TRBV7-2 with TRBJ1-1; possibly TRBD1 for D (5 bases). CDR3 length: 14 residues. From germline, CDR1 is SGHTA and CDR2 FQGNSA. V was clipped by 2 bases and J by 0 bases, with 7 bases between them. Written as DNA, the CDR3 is TGTGCCAGCAGCTTATTAGGGGTGAACACTGAAGCTTTCTTT. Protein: CASSLLGVNTEAFF. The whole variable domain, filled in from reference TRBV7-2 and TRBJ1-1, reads GAGVSQSPSNKVTEKGKDVELRCDPISGHTALYWYRQSLGQGLEFLIYFQGNSAPDKSGLPSDRFSAERTGGSVSTLTIQRTQQEDSAVYLCASSLLGVNTEAFFGQGTRLTVV.

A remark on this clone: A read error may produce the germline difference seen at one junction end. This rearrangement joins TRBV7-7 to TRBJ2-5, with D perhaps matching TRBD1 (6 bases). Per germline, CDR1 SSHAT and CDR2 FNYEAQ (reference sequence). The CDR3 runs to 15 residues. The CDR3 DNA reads TGTGCTAGCAGCTTAGAGTTTGCAGGGGAAGAGACCCAGTACTTC. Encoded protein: CASSLEFAGEETQYF.

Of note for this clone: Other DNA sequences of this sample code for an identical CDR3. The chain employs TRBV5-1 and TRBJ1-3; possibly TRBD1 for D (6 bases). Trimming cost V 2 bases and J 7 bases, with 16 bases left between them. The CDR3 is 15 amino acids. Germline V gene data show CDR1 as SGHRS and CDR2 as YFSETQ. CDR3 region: CASSLGQPSGNTIYF. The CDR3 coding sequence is TGCGCCAGCAGCTTAGGACAGCCTAGCGGTAACACCATATATTTT.

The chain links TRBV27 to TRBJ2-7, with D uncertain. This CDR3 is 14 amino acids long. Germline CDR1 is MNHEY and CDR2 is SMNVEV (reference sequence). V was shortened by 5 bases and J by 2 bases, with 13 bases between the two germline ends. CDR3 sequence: CASSAHLRPYEQYF. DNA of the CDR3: TGTGCCAGCAGTGCCCACCTGCGGCCCTACGAGCAGTACTTC.

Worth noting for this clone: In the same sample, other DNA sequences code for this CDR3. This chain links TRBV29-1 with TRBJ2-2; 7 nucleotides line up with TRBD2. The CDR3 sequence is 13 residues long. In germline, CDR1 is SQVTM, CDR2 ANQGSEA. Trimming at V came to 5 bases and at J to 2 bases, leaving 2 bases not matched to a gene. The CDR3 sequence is CSVSGANTGELFF. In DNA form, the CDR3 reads TGCAGCGTTAGCGGGGCAAACACCGGGGAGCTGTTTTTT.

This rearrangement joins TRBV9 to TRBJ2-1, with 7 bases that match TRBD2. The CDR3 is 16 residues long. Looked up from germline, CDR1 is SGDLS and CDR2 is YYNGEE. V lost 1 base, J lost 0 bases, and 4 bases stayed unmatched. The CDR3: CASSVSERGSYNEQFF. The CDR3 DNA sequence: TGTGCCAGCAGCGTAAGTGAGCGGGGCTCCTACAATGAGCAGTTCTTC.